This paragraph covers one T cell receptor (beta chain) sequence. The clone's antigen remains unknown. No base quality information exists; no much larger clone differs at one position. To demonstrate the VDJtools post-analysis software, the study profiled TCR beta repertoires from the peripheral blood of 10 to 15 young patients with multiple sclerosis. Multiple sclerosis patients were children and adolescents aged 6 to 15 years. This record belongs to a study of post-analysis software for immune sequencing data (dated by TCRdb to about 2015). Context from the whole study: Relapsing-remitting, secondary progressive and progressive-relapsing multiple sclerosis were recorded as disease courses, and subtype annotation was lacking for some patients. A subset of samples was prepared in parallel using single-end sample barcoding, then pooled and co-amplified after Illumina adapter ligation. The patient repertoires were compared against some twelve previously published healthy control repertoires obtained from donors aged 6 to 25 years.

General study outcomes and caveats: Direct clustering with F measure revealed strong co-clustering of samples prepared in the same batch, which led to a batch-effect correction. Normalized Chao1 diversity was significantly lower in multiple sclerosis patients than controls, suggesting substantial peripheral T-cell clonal expansion. The multiple sclerosis patient group was slightly younger than the control group.

Libraries were prepared through PCR. The instrument was an Illumina HiSeq 2500. To reduce PCR and sequencing biases, unique molecular identifiers were built into the TCR beta cDNA libraries. Per 1 to 10 million input T cells, approximately 500,000 cDNA molecules were obtained, such that each molecule approximated one T cell. The same protocol used for the earlier healthy control dataset was applied to prepare and sequence the patient libraries. Samples belonging to the same batch were prepared together, multiplexed and sequenced on a shared HiSeq lane. In the paper's pipeline: MIGEC was used to process the raw barcoded reads, and molecular identifier groups with only a single read were discarded before consensus assembly and CDR3 extraction. VDJtools was used for post-analysis of the clonotype tables, and diversity was normalized by down-sampling every dataset to the size of the smallest sample. Repertoire overlap clustering matched CDR3 amino acid but not nucleotide sequences to correct batch-related cross-sample contamination. The public reads were quality trimmed at Q25 with fastp and then assembled into clones with MiXCR by TCRdb, keeping productive beta chains. Here each entry gathers all rows of one CDR3 protein and keeps the most common genes and DNA. The authors' filters were not applied to this entry. In this sample the table shows about 500,000 distinct CDR3 sequences, under 55% of which occur a single time. The ten largest clonotypes hold about 12% of the sample.

This TCR was sampled from a girl aged 5-17 years with multiple sclerosis. Sample: blood.

The base sequence is TGTGCCAGCAGCGAGGGGGGACTAGCGGATTACAATGAGCAGTTCTTC. It translates as CASSEGGLADYNEQFF. Rearrangement joined TRBV9 to TRBJ2-1, with 11 bases aligning to TRBD2. Inclusive of the bounding cysteine and phenylalanine, the CDR3 is 16 residues long. Just the 48-base CDR3 DNA is kept, in frame starting at base 1. CDR1 and CDR2 are read off the germline V gene as SGDLS and YYNGEE. V ends up 3 bases short and J 4 bases short, with an unmatched junction base count of 6.